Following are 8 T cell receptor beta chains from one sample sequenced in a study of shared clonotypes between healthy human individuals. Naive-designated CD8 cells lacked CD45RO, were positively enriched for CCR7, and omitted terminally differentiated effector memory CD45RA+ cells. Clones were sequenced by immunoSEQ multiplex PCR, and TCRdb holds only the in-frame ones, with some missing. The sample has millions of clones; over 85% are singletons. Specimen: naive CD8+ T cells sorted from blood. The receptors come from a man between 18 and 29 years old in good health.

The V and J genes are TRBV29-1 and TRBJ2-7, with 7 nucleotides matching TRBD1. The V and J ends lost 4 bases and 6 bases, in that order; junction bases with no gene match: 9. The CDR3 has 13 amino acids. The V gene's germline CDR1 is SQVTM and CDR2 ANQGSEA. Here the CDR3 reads CSVVAGAGGEQYF. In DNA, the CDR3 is TGCAGCGTTGTTGCAGGGGCAGGGGGCGAGCAGTACTTC.

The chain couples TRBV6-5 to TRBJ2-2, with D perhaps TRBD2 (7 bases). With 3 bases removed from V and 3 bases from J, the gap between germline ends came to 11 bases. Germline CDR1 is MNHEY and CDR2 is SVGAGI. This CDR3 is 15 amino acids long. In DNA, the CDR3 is TGTGCCAGCAGTTATGGGGGGGCGTACACCGGGGAGCTGTTTTTT. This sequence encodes CASSYGGAYTGELFF.

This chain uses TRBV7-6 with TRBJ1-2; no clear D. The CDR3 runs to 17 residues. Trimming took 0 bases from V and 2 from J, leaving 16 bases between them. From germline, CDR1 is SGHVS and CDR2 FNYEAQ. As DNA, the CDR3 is TGTGCCAGCAGCTTAGCGCCTTCGGTAAATGTGAACTATGGCTACACCTTC. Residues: CASSLAPSVNVNYGYTF.

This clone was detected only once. The CDR3 region has the DNA TGTGCCTGGAGCGAAACCTCTTGGACAGATACGCAGTATTTT. Residues: CAWSETSWTDTQYF. The chain joins TRBV30 to TRBJ2-3, with D uncertain. V was pared by 3 bases and J by 3 bases, with 13 bases between. The germline CDR1 and CDR2 sequences are GTSNPN and SVGIG (reference sequence). The CDR3 spans 14 residues.

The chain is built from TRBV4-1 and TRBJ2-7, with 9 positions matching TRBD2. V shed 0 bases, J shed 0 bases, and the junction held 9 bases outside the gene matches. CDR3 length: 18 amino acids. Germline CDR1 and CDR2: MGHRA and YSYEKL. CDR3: CASSQDPPTSGYSYEQYF. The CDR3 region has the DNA TGCGCCAGCAGCCAAGATCCCCCGACTAGCGGATACTCCTACGAGCAGTACTTC.

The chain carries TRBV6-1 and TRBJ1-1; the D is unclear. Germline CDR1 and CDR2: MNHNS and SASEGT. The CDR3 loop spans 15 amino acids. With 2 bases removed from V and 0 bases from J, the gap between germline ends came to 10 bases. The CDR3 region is CASSETGMMNTEAFF. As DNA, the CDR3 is TGTGCCAGCAGTGAAACGGGGATGATGAACACTGAAGCTTTCTTT.

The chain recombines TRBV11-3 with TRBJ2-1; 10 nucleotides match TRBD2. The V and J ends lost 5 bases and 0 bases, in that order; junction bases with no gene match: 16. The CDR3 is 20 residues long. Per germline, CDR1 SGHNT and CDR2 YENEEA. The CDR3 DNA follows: TGTGCCAGCAGCCCCGGTTTAGCGGGAGGCCCTACGAGCTCCTACAATGAGCAGTTCTTC. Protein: CASSPGLAGGPTSSYNEQFF.

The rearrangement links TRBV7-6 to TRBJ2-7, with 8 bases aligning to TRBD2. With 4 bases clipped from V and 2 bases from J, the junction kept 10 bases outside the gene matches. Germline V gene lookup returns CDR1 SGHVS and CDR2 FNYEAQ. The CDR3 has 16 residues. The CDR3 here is CASSSTGTRGAYEQYF. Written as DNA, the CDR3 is TGTGCCAGCAGCTCGACCGGGACTAGGGGCGCCTACGAGCAGTACTTC.